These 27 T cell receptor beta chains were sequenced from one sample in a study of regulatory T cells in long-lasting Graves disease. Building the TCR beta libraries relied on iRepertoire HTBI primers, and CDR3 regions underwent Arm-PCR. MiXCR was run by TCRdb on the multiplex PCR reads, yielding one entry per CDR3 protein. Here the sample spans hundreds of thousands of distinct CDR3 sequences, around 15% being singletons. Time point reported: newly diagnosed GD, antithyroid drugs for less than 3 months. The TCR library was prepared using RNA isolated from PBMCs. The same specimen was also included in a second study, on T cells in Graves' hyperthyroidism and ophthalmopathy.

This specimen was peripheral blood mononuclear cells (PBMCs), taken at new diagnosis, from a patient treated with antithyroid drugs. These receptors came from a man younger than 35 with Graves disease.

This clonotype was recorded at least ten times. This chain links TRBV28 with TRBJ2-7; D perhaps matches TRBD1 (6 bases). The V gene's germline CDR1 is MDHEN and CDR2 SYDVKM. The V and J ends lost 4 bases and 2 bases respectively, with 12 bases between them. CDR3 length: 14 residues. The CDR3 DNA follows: TGTGCCAGCAGTTCCCCGGACAGCCCCTACGAGCAGTACTTC. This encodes CASSSPDSPYEQYF.

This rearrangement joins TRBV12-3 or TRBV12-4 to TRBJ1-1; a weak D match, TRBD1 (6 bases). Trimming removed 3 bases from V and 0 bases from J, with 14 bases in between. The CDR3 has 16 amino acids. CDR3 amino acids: CASSLGRGGLNTEAFF. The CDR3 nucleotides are TGTGCCAGCAGTTTGGGAAGGGGGGGACTGAACACTGAAGCTTTCTTT.

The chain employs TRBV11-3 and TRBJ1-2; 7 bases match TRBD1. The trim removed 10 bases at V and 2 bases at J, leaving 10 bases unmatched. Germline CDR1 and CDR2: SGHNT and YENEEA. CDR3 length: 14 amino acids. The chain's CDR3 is CAKTPGTVNYGYTF. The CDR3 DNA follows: TGTGCCAAAACTCCCGGGACAGTAAACTATGGCTACACCTTC.

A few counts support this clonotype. CDR3: CASSLVMGGSSYEQYF. The CDR3 coding sequence is TGTGCCAGCAGTTTGGTCATGGGCGGGAGCTCCTACGAGCAGTACTTC. The chain joins TRBV28 to TRBJ2-7; 7 bases line up with TRBD2. Trimming took 3 bases from V and 0 from J; bases not matched to a gene: 8. Germline CDR1 is MDHEN and CDR2 is SYDVKM. The CDR3 has 16 amino acids.

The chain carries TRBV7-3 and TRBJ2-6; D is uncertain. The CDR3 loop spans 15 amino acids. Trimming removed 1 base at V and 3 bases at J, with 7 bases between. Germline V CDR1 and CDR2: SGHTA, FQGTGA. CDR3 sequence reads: CASSLMALGANVLTF. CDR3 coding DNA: TGTGCCAGCAGCTTAATGGCTCTTGGGGCCAACGTCCTGACTTTC.

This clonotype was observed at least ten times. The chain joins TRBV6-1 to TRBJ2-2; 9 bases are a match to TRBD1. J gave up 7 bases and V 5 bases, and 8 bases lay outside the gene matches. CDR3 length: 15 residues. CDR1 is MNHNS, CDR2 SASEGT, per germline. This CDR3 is CASSTGGFRSGELFF. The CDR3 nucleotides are TGTGCCAGCAGTACAGGGGGCTTCAGGAGCGGGGAGCTGTTTTTT.

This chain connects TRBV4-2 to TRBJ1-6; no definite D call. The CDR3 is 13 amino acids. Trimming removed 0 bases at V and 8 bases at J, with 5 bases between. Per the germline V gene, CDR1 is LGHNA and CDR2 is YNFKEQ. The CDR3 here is CASSQDLYSPLHF. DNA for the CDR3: TGTGCCAGCAGCCAAGACCTATATTCACCCCTCCACTTT.

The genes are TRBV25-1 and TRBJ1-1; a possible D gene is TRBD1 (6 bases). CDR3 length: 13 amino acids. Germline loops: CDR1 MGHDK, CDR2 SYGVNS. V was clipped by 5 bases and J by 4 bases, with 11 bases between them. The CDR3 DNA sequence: TGTGCCAGCAGTTCCACAGGGAGCACTGAAGCTTTCTTT. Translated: CASSSTGSTEAFF.

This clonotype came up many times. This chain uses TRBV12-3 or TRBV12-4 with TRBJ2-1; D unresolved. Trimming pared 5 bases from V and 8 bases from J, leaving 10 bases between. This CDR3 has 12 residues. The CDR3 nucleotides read TGTGCCAGCAGTACCACCGGGTATGAGCAGTTCTTC. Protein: CASSTTGYEQFF.

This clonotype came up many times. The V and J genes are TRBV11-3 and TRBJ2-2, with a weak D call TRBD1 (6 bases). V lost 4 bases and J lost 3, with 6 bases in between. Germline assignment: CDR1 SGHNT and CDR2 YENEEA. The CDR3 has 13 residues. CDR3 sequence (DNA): TGTGCCAGCAGCTCAGGGGACACCGGGGAGCTGTTTTTT. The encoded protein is CASSSGDTGELFF.

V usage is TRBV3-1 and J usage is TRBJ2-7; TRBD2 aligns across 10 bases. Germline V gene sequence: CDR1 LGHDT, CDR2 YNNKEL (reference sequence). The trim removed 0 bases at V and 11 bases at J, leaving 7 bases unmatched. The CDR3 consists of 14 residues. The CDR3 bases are TGTGCCAGCAGCCAAGATGCACTAGCGGGGCGGGAGTACTTC. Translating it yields CASSQDALAGREYF.

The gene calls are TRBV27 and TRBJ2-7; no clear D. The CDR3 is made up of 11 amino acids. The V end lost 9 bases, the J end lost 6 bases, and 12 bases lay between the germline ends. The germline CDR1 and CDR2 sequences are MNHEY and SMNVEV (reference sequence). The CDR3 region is CARSRAVEQYF. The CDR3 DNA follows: TGTGCCAGGTCCCGGGCAGTCGAGCAGTACTTC.

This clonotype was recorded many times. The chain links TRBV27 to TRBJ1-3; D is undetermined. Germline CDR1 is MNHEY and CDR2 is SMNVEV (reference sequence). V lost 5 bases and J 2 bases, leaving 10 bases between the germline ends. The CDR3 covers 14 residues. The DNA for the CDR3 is TGTGCCAGCAGTCCTTACACGACTGGAAACACCATATATTTT. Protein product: CASSPYTTGNTIYF.

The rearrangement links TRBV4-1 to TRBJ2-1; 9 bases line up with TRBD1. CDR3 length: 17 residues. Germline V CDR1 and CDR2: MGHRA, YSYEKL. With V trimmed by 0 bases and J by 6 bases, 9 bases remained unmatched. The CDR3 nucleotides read TGCGCCAGCAGCCAAGAAGGGCGGACAGGGGCAGGCAATGAGCAGTTCTTC. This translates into CASSQEGRTGAGNEQFF.

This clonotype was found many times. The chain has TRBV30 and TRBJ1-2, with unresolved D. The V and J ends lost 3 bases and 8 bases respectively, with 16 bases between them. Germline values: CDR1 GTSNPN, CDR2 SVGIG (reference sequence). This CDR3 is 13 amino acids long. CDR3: CAWRAVSAWGYTF. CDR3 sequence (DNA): TGTGCCTGGAGGGCCGTATCGGCTTGGGGCTACACCTTC. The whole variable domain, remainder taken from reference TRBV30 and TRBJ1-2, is SQTIHQWPATLVQPVGSPLSLECTVEGTSNPNLYWYRQAAGRGLQLLFYSVGIGQISSEVPQNLSASRPQDRQFILSSKKLLLSDSGFYLCAWRAVSAWGYTFGSGTRLTVV.

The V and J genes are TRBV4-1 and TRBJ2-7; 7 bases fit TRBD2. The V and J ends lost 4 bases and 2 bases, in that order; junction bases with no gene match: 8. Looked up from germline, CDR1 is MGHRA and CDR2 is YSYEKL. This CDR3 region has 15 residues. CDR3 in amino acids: CASSPHGGGAYEQYF. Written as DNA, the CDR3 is TGCGCCAGCAGCCCCCATGGGGGAGGGGCCTACGAGCAGTACTTC.

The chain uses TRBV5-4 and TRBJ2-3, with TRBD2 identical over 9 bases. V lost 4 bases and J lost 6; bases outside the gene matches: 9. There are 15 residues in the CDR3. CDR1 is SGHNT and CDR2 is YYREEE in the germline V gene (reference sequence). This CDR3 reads CASSLSGRWEDTQYF. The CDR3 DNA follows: TGTGCCAGCAGCCTAAGCGGGAGGTGGGAGGATACGCAGTATTTT.

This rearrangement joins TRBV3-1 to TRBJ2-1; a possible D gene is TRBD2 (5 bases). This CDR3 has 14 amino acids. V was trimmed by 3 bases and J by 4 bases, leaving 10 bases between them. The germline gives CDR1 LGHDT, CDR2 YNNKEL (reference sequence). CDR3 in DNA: TGTGCCAGCAGCCATGGACTTGGATACAATGAGCAGTTCTTC. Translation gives CASSHGLGYNEQFF.

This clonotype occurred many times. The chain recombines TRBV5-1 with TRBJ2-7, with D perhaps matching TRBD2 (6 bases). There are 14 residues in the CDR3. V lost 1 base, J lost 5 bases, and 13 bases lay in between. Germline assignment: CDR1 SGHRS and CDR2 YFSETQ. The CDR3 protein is CASSLSGREDEQYF. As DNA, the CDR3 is TGCGCCAGCAGCTTGTCAGGCAGGGAGGACGAGCAGTACTTC.

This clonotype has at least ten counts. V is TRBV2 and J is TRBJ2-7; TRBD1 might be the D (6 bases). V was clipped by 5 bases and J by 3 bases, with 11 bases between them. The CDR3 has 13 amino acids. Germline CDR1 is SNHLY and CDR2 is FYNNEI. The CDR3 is CASSSDRYYEQYF. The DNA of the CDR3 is TGTGCCAGCAGTTCCGACAGGTACTACGAGCAGTACTTC.

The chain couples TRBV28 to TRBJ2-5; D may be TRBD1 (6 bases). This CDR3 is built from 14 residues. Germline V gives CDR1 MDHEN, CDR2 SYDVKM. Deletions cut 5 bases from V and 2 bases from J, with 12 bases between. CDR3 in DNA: TGTGCCAGCAGTCCAGGACAGATGCAAGAGACCCAGTACTTC. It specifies CASSPGQMQETQYF.

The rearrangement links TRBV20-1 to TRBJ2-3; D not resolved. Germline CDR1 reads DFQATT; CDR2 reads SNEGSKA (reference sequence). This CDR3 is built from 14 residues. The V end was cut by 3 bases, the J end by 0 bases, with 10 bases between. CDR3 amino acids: CSASEARSTDTQYF. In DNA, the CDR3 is TGCAGTGCTAGCGAGGCCAGGAGCACAGATACGCAGTATTTT.

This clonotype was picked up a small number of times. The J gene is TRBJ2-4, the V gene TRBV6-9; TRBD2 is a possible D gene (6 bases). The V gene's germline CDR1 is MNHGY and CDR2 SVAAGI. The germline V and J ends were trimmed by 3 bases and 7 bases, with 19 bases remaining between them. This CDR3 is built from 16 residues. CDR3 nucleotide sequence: TGTGCCAGCAGTTACCCCCGGGAGAGAGGGAAGAACATTCAGTACTTC. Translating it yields CASSYPRERGKNIQYF.

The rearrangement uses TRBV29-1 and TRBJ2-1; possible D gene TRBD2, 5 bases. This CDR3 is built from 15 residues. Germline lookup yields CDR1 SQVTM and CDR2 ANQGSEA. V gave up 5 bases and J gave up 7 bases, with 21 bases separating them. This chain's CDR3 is CSVNQLGPRTNEQFF. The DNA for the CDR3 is TGCAGCGTTAACCAACTAGGGCCACGGACTAATGAGCAGTTCTTC.

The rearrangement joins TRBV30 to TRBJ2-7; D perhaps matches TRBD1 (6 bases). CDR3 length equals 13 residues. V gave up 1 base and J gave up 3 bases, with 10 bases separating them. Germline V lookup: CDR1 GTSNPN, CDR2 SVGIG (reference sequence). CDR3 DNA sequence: TGTGCCTGGAGTGGGACAGTGATCTACGAGCAGTACTTC. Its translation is CAWSGTVIYEQYF.

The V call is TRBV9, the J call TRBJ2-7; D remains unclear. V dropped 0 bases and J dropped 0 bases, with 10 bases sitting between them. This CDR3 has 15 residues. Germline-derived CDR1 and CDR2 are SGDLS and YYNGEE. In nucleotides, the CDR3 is TGTGCCAGCAGCGTAGATACCGACCACTCCTACGAGCAGTACTTC. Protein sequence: CASSVDTDHSYEQYF.

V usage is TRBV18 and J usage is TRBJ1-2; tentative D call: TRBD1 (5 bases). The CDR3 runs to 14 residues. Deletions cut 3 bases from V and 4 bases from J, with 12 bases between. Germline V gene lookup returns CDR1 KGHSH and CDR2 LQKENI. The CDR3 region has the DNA TGTGCCAGCTCACCCGAGCAGGGATTCTATGGCTACACCTTC. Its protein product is CASSPEQGFYGYTF.